The 7 T cell receptor beta chains reported below all come from one sample, sequenced in a study of cytomegalovirus exposure and HLA in healthy donors. The PCR contained 60 Vbeta and 13 Jbeta primers. Using immunoSEQ multiplex PCR, the repertoire was profiled, and TCRdb retains in-frame clones only, with some absent. The sample records about 190,000 clones, about 69% being singletons. The sequenced sample was PBMCs. Every receptor here comes from a man younger than 45 in good health and CMV-seropositive.

This chain joins TRBV9 and TRBJ1-2; 7 bases line up with TRBD1. Trimming took 4 bases from V and 3 from J; bases not matched to a gene: 6. CDR3 length: 14 amino acids. Germline lookup yields CDR1 SGDLS and CDR2 YYNGEE. CDR3 amino acids: CASSYTGADYGYTF. CDR3 nucleotides: TGTGCCAGCAGCTATACAGGGGCTGACTATGGCTACACCTTC.

The genes are TRBV9 and TRBJ2-5; 8 nucleotides agree with TRBD2. The CDR3 is 13 residues long. From germline, CDR1 is SGDLS and CDR2 YYNGEE. V was clipped by 4 bases and J by 4 bases; unmatched bases: 3. The CDR3 spells CASSPGGAETQYF. The CDR3 nucleotides are TGTGCCAGCAGCCCGGGGGGGGCAGAGACCCAGTACTTC. The whole variable domain, remainder taken from reference TRBV9 and TRBJ2-5, is DSGVTQTPKHLITATGQRVTLRCSPRSGDLSVYWYQQSLDQGLQFLIQYYNGEERAKGNILERFSAQQFPDLHSELNLSSLELGDSALYFCASSPGGAETQYFGPGTRLLVL.

This clone was found a few times. At one of its ends the junction is not consistent with the germline gene, which may arise from a read error. The chain uses TRBV5-6 and TRBJ2-5; tentatively, D is TRBD1 or TRBD2 (6 bases each). The CDR3 totals 13 residues. Germline CDR1 reads SGHDT; CDR2 reads YYEEEE. The CDR3 nucleotides read TGTGCCAGCAGATTGGGGGGCCTGGAGACCCAGTACTTC. Protein product: CASRLGGLETQYF.

This chain links TRBV19 with TRBJ1-5; 7 bases map to TRBD1. Germline loops: CDR1 LNHDA, CDR2 SQIVND (reference sequence). The trim removed 5 bases at V and 4 bases at J, leaving 5 bases unmatched. This CDR3 contains 14 residues. This CDR3 reads CASSAQGGNQPQHF. The DNA of the CDR3 is TGTGCCAGTAGTGCCCAGGGGGGAAATCAGCCCCAGCATTTT.

This sequence joins TRBV15 and TRBJ2-1, with 9 bases identical to TRBD2. Per germline, CDR1 LNHNV and CDR2 YYDKDF (reference sequence). The CDR3 extends over 15 amino acids. Trimming at V came to 8 bases and at J to 5 bases, leaving 10 bases not matched to a gene. The CDR3 spells CATEGGASGDNEQFF. In DNA, the CDR3 is TGTGCCACCGAAGGGGGGGCTAGCGGGGACAATGAGCAGTTCTTC.

The rearrangement joins TRBV2 to TRBJ1-5, with D perhaps TRBD1 (5 bases). Trimming removed 4 bases from V and 6 bases from J, with 19 bases in between. Per germline, CDR1 SNHLY and CDR2 FYNNEI. The CDR3 length is 16 residues. DNA for the CDR3: TGTGCCAGCAGTGTGGGCAGACCGGGGGTGGGTCAGCCCCAGCATTTT. Protein product: CASSVGRPGVGQPQHF.

The rearrangement links TRBV6-5 to TRBJ1-5; no clear D gene. This CDR3 spans 13 amino acids. V was trimmed by 7 bases and J by 1 base, leaving 8 bases between them. CDR1 MNHEY and CDR2 SVGAGI come from the germline V gene. The CDR3 region is CASTRASNQPQHF. CDR3 nucleotide sequence: TGTGCCAGCACGCGGGCGAGCAATCAGCCCCAGCATTTT.